The entry below describes one T cell receptor beta chain. Its antigen is undetermined. The V gene end was trimmed by 6 bases and the J gene end by 4 bases; junction bases not matched to a gene: 11. Germline CDR1 reads MNHEY; CDR2 reads SVGEGT. The CDR3 consists of 17 residues. This sample's treatment: roughly 10-day PBMC culture with coronavirus spike peptide pools or control peptides (ViraFEST assay). For ViraFEST, peptide pools expanded antigen-specific T cells, after which the TCRs were sequenced. This entry comes from a study of vaccination and CD4 T cells after COVID-19. Study context: Convalescent individuals exhibited SARS-CoV-2 positivity on nasal swab PCR, with fewer than ten mild and one severe presentation. Overlapping SARS-CoV-2, HCoV-NL63, HCoV-OC43 and HCoV-229E spike peptides were used to stimulate cells.

Cultured CD4+ T cell DNA underwent sequencing with the Oncomine TCR Beta short-read assay. Each CDR3 protein is one row after TCRdb ran MiXCR on the PCR reads. The repertoire consists of about 15,000 distinct CDR3 sequences, with roughly 54% occurring once and the leading ten covering about 12%. Sequencing input: CD4+ T cells from blood, cultured in vitro. The J gene is TRBJ2-2, the V gene TRBV6-2 or TRBV6-3; 10 positions agree with TRBD1. The TCR was taken from a human donor who had recovered from COVID-19. In DNA, the CDR3 is TGTGCCAGCAGACCCTCGTCCGGGACAGGGGTCACCGGGGAGCTGTTTTTT. This gives the protein CASRPSSGTGVTGELFF.